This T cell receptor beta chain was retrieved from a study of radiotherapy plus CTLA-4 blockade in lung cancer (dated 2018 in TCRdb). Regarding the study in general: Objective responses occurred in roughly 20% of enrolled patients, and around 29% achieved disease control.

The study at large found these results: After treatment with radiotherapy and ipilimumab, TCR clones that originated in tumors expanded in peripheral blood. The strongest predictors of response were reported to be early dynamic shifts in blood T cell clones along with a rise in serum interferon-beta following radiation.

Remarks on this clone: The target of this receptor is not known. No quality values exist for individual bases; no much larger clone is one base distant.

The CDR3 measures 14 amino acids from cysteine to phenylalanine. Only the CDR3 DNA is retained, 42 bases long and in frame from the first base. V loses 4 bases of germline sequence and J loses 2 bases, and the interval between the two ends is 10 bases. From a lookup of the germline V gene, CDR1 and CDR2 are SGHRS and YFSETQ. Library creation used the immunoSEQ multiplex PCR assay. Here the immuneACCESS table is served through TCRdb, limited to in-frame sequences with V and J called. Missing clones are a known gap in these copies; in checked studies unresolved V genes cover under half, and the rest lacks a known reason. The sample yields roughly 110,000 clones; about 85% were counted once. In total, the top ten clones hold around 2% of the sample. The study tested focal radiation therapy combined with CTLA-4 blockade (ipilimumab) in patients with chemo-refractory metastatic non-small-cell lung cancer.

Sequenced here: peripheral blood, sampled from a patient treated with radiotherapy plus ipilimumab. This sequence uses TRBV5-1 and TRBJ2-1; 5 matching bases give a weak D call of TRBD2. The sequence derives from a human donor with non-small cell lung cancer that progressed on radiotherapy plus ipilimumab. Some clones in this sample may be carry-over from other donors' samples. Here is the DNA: TGCGCCAGCAGCGACGGGGATCCCTACAATGAGCAGTTCTTC. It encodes CASSDGDPYNEQFF.